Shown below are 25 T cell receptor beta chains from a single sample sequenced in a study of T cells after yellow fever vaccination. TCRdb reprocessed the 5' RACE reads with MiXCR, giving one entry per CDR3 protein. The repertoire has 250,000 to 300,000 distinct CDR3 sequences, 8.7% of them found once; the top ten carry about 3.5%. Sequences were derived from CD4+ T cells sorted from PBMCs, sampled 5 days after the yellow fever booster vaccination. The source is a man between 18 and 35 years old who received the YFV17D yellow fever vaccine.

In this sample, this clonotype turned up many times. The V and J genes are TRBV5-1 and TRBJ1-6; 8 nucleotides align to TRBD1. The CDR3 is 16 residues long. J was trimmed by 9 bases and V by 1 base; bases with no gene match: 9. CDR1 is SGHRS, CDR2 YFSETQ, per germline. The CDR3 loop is CASSLSPGQETSPLHF. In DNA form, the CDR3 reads TGCGCCAGCAGCTTGTCGCCGGGACAGGAGACTTCACCCCTCCACTTT.

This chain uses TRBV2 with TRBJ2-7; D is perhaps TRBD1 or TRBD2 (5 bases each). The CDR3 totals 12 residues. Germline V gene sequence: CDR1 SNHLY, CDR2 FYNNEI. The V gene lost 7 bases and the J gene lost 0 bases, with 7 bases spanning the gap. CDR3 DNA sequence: TGTGCCAGCAAGGGGAGCTCCTACGAGCAGTACGTC. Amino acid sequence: CASKGSSYEQYV.

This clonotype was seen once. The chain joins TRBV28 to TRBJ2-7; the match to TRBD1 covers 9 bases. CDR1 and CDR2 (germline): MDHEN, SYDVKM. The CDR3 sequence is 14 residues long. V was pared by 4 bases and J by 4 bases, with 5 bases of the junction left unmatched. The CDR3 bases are TGTGCCAGCAGTTCTGACAGGGGGACATACGAGCAGTACGTC. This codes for CASSSDRGTYEQYV.

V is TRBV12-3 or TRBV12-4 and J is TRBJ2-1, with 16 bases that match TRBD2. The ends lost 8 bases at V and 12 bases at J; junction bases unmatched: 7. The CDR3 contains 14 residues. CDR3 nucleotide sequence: TGTGCCAGCCGACCGGGACTAGCGGGGGGGCGGCAGTTCTTC. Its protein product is CASRPGLAGGRQFF.

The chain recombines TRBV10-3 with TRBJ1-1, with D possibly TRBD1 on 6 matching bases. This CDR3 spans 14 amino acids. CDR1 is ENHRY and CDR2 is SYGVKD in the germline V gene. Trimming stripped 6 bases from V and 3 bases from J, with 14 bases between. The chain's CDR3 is CAISQTGGDTEAFF. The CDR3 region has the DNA TGTGCCATCAGCCAGACAGGCGGAGACACTGAAGCTTTCTTT.

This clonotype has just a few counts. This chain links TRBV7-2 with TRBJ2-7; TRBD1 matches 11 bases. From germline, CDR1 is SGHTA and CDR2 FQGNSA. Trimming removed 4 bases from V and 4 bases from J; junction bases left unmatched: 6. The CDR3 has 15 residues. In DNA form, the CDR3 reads TGTGCCAGCAGCTCACCGGGACAGGGGGGTTACGAGCAGTACTTC. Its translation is CASSSPGQGGYEQYF.

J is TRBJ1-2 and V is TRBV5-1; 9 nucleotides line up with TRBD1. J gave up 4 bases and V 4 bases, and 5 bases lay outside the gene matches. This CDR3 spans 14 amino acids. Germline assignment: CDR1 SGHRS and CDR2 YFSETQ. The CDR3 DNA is TGCGCCAGCAGCACCGGACAGGGGACCTATGGCTACACCTTC. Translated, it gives CASSTGQGTYGYTF.

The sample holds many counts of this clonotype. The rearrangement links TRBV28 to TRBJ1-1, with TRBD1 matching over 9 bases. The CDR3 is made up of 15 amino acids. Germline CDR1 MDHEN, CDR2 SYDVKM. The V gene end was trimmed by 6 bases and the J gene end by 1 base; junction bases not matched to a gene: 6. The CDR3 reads CASSTGGAENTEAFF. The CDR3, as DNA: TGTGCCAGCAGCACAGGGGGCGCCGAGAACACTGAAGCTTTCTTT.

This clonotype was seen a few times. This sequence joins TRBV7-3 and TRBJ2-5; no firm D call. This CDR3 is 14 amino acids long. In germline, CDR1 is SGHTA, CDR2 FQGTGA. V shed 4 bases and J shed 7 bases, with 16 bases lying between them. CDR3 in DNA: TGTGCCAGCAGCTCCCCCTCCGTCCCAGGGACCCAGTACTTC. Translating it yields CASSSPSVPGTQYF.

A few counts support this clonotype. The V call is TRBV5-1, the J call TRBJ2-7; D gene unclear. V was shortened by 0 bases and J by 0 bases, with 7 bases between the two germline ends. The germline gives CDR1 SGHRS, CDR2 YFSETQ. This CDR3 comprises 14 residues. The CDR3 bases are TGCGCCAGCAGCTTGGTTTCGGACTCCTACGAGCAGTACTTC. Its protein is CASSLVSDSYEQYF.

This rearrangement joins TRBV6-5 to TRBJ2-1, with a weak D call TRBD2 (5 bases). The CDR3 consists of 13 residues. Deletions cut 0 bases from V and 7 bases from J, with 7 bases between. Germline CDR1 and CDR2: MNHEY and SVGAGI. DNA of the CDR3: TGTGCCAGCAGTTACTCGCGGGTTAATGAGCAGTTCTTC. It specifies CASSYSRVNEQFF.

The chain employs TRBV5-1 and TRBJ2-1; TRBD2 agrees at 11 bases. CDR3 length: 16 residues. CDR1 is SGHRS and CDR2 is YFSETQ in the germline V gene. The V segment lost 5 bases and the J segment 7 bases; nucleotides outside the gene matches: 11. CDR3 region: CASSRGTSGRGNEQFF. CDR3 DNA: TGCGCCAGCAGTCGGGGGACTAGCGGAAGAGGGAATGAGCAGTTCTTC.

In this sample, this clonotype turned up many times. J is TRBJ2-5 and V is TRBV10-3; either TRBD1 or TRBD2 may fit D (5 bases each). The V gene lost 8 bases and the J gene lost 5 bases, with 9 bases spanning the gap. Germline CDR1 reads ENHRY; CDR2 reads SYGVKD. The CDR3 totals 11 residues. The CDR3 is CAISRGETQYF. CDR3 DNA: TGTGCCATCTCTCGGGGCGAGACCCAGTACTTC.

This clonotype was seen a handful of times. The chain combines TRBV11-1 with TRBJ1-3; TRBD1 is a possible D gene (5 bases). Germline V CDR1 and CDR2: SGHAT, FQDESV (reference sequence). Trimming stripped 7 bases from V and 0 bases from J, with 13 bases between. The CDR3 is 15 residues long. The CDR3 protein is CASTPGDSSGNTIYF. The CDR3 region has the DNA TGTGCCAGCACCCCGGGGGACTCCTCTGGAAACACCATATATTTT.

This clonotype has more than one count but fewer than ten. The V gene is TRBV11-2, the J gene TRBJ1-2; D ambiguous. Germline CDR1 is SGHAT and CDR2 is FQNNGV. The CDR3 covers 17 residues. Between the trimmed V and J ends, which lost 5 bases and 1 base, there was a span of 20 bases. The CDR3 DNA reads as TGTGCCAGCAGCCTTGGAGGATTCGGGTCCCTTAACTATGGCTACACCTTC. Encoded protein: CASSLGGFGSLNYGYTF.

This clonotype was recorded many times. The DNA of the CDR3 is TGCGCCAGCAGCCCTACAGGGGTTCAGCCCCAGCATTTT. It translates to CASSPTGVQPQHF. The genes are TRBV4-3 and TRBJ1-5; 7 bases fit TRBD1. Germline V lookup: CDR1 LGHNA, CDR2 YSLEER. The length of the CDR3 is 13 residues. With 4 bases clipped from V and 6 bases from J, the junction kept 3 bases outside the gene matches.

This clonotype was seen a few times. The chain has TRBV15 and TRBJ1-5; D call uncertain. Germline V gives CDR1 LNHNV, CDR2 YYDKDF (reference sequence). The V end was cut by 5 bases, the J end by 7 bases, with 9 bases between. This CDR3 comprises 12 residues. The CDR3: CATSSQGQPQHF. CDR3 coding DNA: TGTGCCACCAGCTCCCAAGGACAGCCCCAGCATTTT.

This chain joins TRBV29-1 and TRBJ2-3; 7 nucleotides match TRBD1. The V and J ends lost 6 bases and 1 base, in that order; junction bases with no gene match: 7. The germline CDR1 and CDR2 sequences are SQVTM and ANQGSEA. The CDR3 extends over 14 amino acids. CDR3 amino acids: CSVVQGYGTDTQYF. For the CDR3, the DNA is TGCAGCGTGGTACAGGGGTACGGCACAGATACGCAGTATTTT.

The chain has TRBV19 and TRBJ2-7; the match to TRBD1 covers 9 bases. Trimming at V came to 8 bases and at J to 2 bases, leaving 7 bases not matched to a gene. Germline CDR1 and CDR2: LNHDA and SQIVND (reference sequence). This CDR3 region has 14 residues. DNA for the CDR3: TGTGCCAGTCGAACGACAGGGGGGGCCTACGAGCAGTACTTC. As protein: CASRTTGGAYEQYF.

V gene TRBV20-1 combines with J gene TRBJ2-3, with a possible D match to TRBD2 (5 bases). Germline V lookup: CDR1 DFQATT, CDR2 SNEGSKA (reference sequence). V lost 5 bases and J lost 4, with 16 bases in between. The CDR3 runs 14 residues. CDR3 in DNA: TGCAGTGCTGCCCCCGGTTCAGCGGCAGATACGCAGTATTTT. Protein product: CSAAPGSAADTQYF.

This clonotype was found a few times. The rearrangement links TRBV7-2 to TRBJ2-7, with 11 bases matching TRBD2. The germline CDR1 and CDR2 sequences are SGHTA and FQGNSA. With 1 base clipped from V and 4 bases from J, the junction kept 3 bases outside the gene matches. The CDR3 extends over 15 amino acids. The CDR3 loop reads CASSLGPSGGYEQYF. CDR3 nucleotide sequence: TGTGCCAGCAGCTTAGGCCCTAGCGGGGGGTACGAGCAGTACTTC.

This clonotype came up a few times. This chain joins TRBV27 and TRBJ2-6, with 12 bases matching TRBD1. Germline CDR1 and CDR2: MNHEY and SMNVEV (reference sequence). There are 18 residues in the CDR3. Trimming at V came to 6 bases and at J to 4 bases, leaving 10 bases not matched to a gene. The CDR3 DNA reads TGTGCCAGCAGCCACGGGACAGGGGGCTTTCTCGGGGCCAACGTCCTGACTTTC. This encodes CASSHGTGGFLGANVLTF.

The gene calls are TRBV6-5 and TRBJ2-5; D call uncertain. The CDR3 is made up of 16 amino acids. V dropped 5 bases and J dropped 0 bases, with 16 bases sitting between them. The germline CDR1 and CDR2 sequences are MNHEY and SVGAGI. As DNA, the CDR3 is TGTGCCAGCAGTCGATACCGCAGGCAGGACCAAGAGACCCAGTACTTC. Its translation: CASSRYRRQDQETQYF.

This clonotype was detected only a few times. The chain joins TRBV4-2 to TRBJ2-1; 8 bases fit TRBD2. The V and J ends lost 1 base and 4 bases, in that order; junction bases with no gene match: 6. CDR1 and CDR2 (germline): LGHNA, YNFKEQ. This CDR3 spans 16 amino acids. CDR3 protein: CASSQAGGGSYNEQFF. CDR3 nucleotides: TGTGCCAGCAGCCAAGCTGGCGGGGGGTCTTACAATGAGCAGTTCTTC.

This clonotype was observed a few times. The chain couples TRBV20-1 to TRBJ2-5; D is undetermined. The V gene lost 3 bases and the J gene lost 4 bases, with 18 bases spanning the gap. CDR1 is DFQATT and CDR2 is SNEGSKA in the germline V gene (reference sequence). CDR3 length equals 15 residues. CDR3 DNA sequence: TGCAGTGCTAGGGCGGCCGGTGGGGTAGGAGAGACCCAGTACTTC. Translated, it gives CSARAAGGVGETQYF.